Listed below are T cell receptor beta chains from one sample, sequenced in a study of shared clonotypes between healthy human individuals. Sequencing used immunoSEQ multiplex PCR; TCRdb keeps in-frame clones, though not all of them. This sample has about 2.1 million clones, with 80% to 95% found just once. The sequenced material came from naive CD8+ T cells from PBMCs. Receptors originate from a man younger than 35 in good health. Some clones in this sample may be carry-over from other donors' samples. The CDR3 runs from the conserved cysteine through the conserved F or W. D genes are given only for firm matches. Only part of the rows carry a size: once, few, many, or a class if the clone is expanded.

V,D,J,length,size,CDR3,DNA
TRBV5-4,TRBD2,TRBJ2-7,13,.,CASSAATSGRSYF,TGTGCCAGCAGCGCAGCGACTAGCGGAAGATCGTACTTC
TRBV30,.,TRBJ2-3,12,.,CAWISELDTQYF,TGTGCCTGGATTAGCGAACTAGATACGCAGTATTTT
TRBV10-3,TRBD1,TRBJ1-2,16,.,CAISDPDRGRGDGYTF,TGTGCCATCAGTGACCCGGACAGGGGGCGCGGAGATGGCTACACCTTC
TRBV7-2,.,TRBJ2-1,17,.,CASSPRWGRILNNEQFF,TGTGCCAGCAGCCCCCGGTGGGGTCGCATACTAAACAATGAGCAGTTCTTC
TRBV27,TRBD1,TRBJ1-1,16,.,CASSSYRGLVNTEAFF,TGTGCCAGCAGTTCCTACAGGGGGCTGGTGAACACTGAAGCTTTCTTT
TRBV9,TRBD2,TRBJ2-1,18,.,CASSGSRAGDRPGNEQFF,TGTGCCAGCAGCGGGTCCAGAGCGGGAGACCGCCCTGGCAATGAGCAGTTCTTC
TRBV29-1,TRBD1,TRBJ2-7,15,.,CSVEVVRDSSYEQYF,TGCAGCGTTGAAGTCGTCCGGGACAGTTCCTACGAGCAGTACTTC
TRBV7-9,.,TRBJ1-2,14,.,CASSLVRDLYGYTF,TGTGCCAGCAGCTTAGTTAGGGATCTTTATGGCTACACCTTC
TRBV19,TRBD1,TRBJ2-1,15,.,CASTTDRAGYNEQFF,TGTGCCAGTACCACAGACAGGGCGGGCTACAATGAGCAGTTCTTC
TRBV6-5,.,TRBJ2-3,14,.,CASKAQVGADTQYF,TGTGCCAGCAAAGCGCAGGTGGGCGCAGATACGCAGTATTTT
TRBV7-6,.,TRBJ2-7,14,.,CASSLGPAEGEQYF,TGTGCCAGCAGCTTAGGGCCAGCGGAGGGCGAGCAGTACTTC
TRBV11-2,.,TRBJ2-7,12,.,CASSLGLYEQYF,TGTGCCAGCAGCTTAGGGCTCTACGAGCAGTACTTC
TRBV12-5,.,TRBJ1-2,13,.,CASGTGRNYGYTF,TGTGCTAGTGGTACGGGGCGGAACTATGGCTACACCTTC
TRBV11-2,.,TRBJ2-2,14,.,CASSSPGNTGELFF,TGTGCCAGCAGCTCACCCGGGAACACCGGGGAGCTGTTTTTT
TRBV4-3,.,TRBJ1-1,15,.,CASSHIFGEVTEAFF,TGCGCCAGCAGTCACATTTTCGGGGAGGTCACTGAAGCTTTCTTT
TRBV7-8,.,TRBJ2-7,14,.,CASSSTQGSYEQYF,TGTGCCAGCAGCTCCACTCAGGGTTCCTACGAGCAGTACTTC
TRBV4-1,TRBD2,TRBJ2-7,15,.,CASSLRGGRSYEQYF,TGCGCCAGCAGCCTCCGGGGGGGGCGGTCCTACGAGCAGTACTTC
TRBV29-1,.,TRBJ2-7,11,.,CSVVIGYEQYF,TGCAGCGTTGTGATTGGGTACGAGCAGTACTTC
TRBV27,.,TRBJ2-1,15,.,CASSLSTYSYNEQFF,TGTGCCAGCAGTTTATCTACTTACTCCTACAATGAGCAGTTCTTC
TRBV10-2,.,TRBJ2-6,15,.,CASSVGSSGANVLTF,TGCGCCAGCAGCGTGGGCAGCTCTGGGGCCAACGTCCTGACTTTC
TRBV19,TRBD1,TRBJ1-3,19,.,CASSQGPQGTQKPGNTIYF,TGTGCCAGTAGCCAAGGGCCACAGGGGACCCAGAAGCCTGGAAACACCATATATTTT
TRBV28,.,TRBJ2-1,20,.,CASRSSSPPPGLLFYNEQFF,TGTGCCAGCAGATCGAGCTCCCCTCCGCCTGGACTATTATTCTACAATGAGCAGTTCTTC
TRBV27,.,TRBJ2-5,13,.,CASVDRVQETQYF,TGTGCCAGCGTGGACAGAGTACAAGAGACCCAGTACTTC
TRBV12-5,.,TRBJ2-3,11,.,CASGQGDTQYF,TGTGCTAGTGGTCAAGGCGATACGCAGTATTTT
TRBV2,.,TRBJ2-1,17,.,CAPLGITSRDPYNEQFF,TGTGCCCCCTTAGGGATAACGTCGAGAGACCCCTACAATGAGCAGTTCTTC
TRBV4-3,TRBD2,TRBJ2-7,15,.,CASSQEERGTYEQYF,TGCGCCAGCAGCCAAGAAGAGCGGGGAACCTACGAGCAGTACTTC
TRBV28,.,TRBJ2-1,15,.,CASSLLWSTNNEQFF,TGTGCCAGCAGTTTACTTTGGTCCACCAACAATGAGCAGTTCTTC
TRBV27,.,TRBJ1-5,15,.,CASSLYRDSNQPQHF,TGTGCCAGCAGTTTATACAGGGATAGCAATCAGCCCCAGCATTTT
TRBV7-8,.,TRBJ2-1,13,.,CASSSIGTYEQFF,TGTGCCAGCAGCTCGATTGGGACTTATGAGCAGTTCTTC
TRBV7-3,TRBD2,TRBJ2-3,15,once,CASSQLAGVADTQYF,TGTGCCAGCAGCCAGCTAGCGGGAGTAGCCGATACGCAGTATTTT
TRBV10-2,TRBD2,TRBJ2-1,16,.,CASSGRLAGGGYEQFF,TGCGCCAGCAGTGGTCGACTAGCGGGAGGAGGGTATGAGCAGTTCTTC
TRBV5-1,.,TRBJ1-1,15,.,CASSLVGSGNTEAFF,TGCGCCAGCAGCCTAGTCGGTTCAGGGAACACTGAAGCTTTCTTT
TRBV7-2,.,TRBJ2-2,13,.,CASSLAWTGELFF,TGTGCCAGCAGCTTAGCTTGGACCGGGGAGCTGTTTTTT
TRBV27,.,TRBJ2-5,14,.,CASSFTGYGETQYF,TGTGCCAGCAGTTTCACAGGGTACGGGGAGACCCAGTACTTC
TRBV29-1,.,TRBJ2-7,12,.,CSAQGTYYEQYF,TGCAGCGCCCAGGGGACCTACTACGAGCAGTACTTC
TRBV27,.,TRBJ2-1,15,.,CASTAGGWGYNEQFF,TGTGCCAGCACCGCCGGAGGGTGGGGCTACAATGAGCAGTTCTTC
TRBV28,TRBD1,TRBJ2-1,14,.,CASTLQGTYNEQFF,TGTGCCAGCACATTACAGGGGACCTACAATGAGCAGTTCTTC
TRBV7-8,TRBD2,TRBJ2-7,15,.,CASSLVVDSGGEQYF,TGTGCCAGCAGCTTAGTAGTGGACAGCGGGGGGGAGCAGTACTTC
TRBV27,.,TRBJ1-2,14,once,CASSLSRGNYGYTF,TGTGCCAGCAGTTTATCGAGGGGTAACTATGGCTACACCTTC
TRBV15,.,TRBJ1-4,13,.,CATSSRGNEKLFF,TGTGCCACCAGCAGCCGAGGTAATGAAAAACTGTTTTTT
TRBV7-2,TRBD2,TRBJ2-1,17,.,CASSLAVLAGDNNEQFF,TGTGCCAGCAGCTTAGCGGTACTAGCGGGAGACAACAATGAGCAGTTCTTC
TRBV7-9,TRBD2,TRBJ2-2,19,.,CASSRPGTSGKGGAGELFF,TGTGCCAGCAGCCGTCCCGGGACTAGCGGGAAGGGAGGCGCCGGGGAGCTGTTTTTT
TRBV7-9,.,TRBJ2-1,13,.,CASSSVPYNEQFF,TGTGCCAGCAGCTCTGTCCCCTACAATGAGCAGTTCTTC
TRBV27,TRBD1,TRBJ2-1,18,once,CASSLLSWDRVSYNEQFF,TGTGCCAGCAGTTTATTGAGTTGGGACAGGGTATCCTACAATGAGCAGTTCTTC
TRBV6-6,.,TRBJ2-1,11,.,CASSNTEEQFF,TGTGCCAGCAGCAACACCGAGGAGCAGTTCTTC
TRBV28,.,TRBJ1-5,16,.,CASSLGGEAGNQPQHF,TGTGCCAGCAGCCTCGGGGGGGAAGCGGGCAATCAGCCCCAGCATTTT
TRBV6-1,TRBD1,TRBJ2-7,15,.,CASSVARLQGYEQYF,TGTGCCAGCAGTGTGGCGAGACTACAGGGGTACGAGCAGTACTTC
TRBV7-8,TRBD1,TRBJ2-7,18,.,CASSPKKGRTGGGYEQYF,TGTGCCAGCAGCCCAAAAAAGGGGAGGACAGGGGGCGGCTACGAGCAGTACTTC
TRBV11-2,TRBD2,TRBJ2-1,16,.,CASSSDTGLVYNEQFF,TGTGCCAGCAGCTCCGATACGGGACTAGTTTACAATGAGCAGTTCTTC
TRBV9,TRBD1,TRBJ1-2,13,.,CASSGRDREGYTF,TGTGCCAGCAGCGGCCGGGACAGGGAGGGCTACACCTTC
TRBV28,.,TRBJ1-2,17,.,CASNSKAGETVGYGYTF,TGTGCCAGCAACTCAAAAGCAGGGGAAACGGTGGGCTATGGCTACACCTTC
TRBV7-9,.,TRBJ1-1,14,few,CASSFTAKNTEAFF,TGTGCCAGCAGCTTTACGGCCAAGAACACTGAAGCTTTCTTT
TRBV7-8,.,TRBJ1-3,13,once,CASSYGQGNTIYF,TGTGCCAGCAGCTACGGACAGGGAAACACCATATATTTT
TRBV4-2,TRBD1,TRBJ2-5,17,once,CASSQRPGTGARRTQYF,TGTGCCAGCAGCCAACGACCCGGGACAGGGGCGCGTCGGACCCAGTACTTC
TRBV9,.,TRBJ2-3,13,.,CASSVGGADTQYF,TGTGCCAGCAGCGTAGGGGGGGCGGATACGCAGTATTTT
TRBV27,.,TRBJ1-5,13,.,CASSFLGNQPQHF,TGTGCCAGCAGTTTTTTGGGTAATCAGCCCCAGCATTTT
TRBV2,.,TRBJ2-5,15,.,CASSESAPEQETQYF,TGTGCCAGCAGTGAATCGGCCCCAGAACAAGAGACCCAGTACTTC
TRBV25-1,TRBD1,TRBJ1-2,11,few,CAGEGAHGYTF,TGTGCCGGTGAGGGGGCCCATGGCTACACCTTC
TRBV7-2,TRBD2,TRBJ2-1,16,.,CASSRHPGLAVNEQFF,TGTGCCAGCAGCCGACACCCGGGACTAGCGGTAAATGAGCAGTTCTTC
TRBV7-9,.,TRBJ2-7,15,once,CASSFPPPDLYEQYF,TGTGCCAGCAGCTTCCCCCCGCCGGATCTCTACGAGCAGTACTTC